This T cell receptor (beta chain) originates from a study of Tregs in tolerant kidney transplant recipients (dated by TCRdb to about 2019). As for the study more broadly: The transplants used related donors along with nonmyeloablative bone marrow transplantation, and in the human trials mixed chimerism was transient. TCRbeta sequencing was used in the study to identify donor-specific regulatory T cells before combined kidney and bone marrow transplantation, and the identified cells were then tracked after transplant.

For TCRbeta CDR3 sequencing, genomic DNA was extracted from sorted cells using the QIAGEN DNeasy Blood and Tissue Kit. High-throughput TCRbeta CDR3 sequencing, which included PCR amplification with bias correction and internal controls, was done commercially through immunoSEQ. The paper's data handling went like this. A unique productive TCRbeta sequence was defined by the CDR3 nucleotide sequence when primers matched, and otherwise by the CDR3 amino acid sequence together with the Vbeta and Jbeta genes. To correct sorting error, sequences shared between sorted populations at a frequency ratio of 2:1 or less were removed; the rest were assigned to the higher population. Sequences were defined as donor-reactive when expanded at least 5-fold in CFSE-low cells versus unstimulated cells and present at a frequency of at least 0.01% in CFSE-low cells. Repertoire divergence was quantified by Jensen-Shannon divergence calculated from the top 100 TCRbeta sequences ranked by frequency. For samples with multiple sequencing runs, sorting error was corrected separately for each run before the runs were pooled. The table comes from immuneACCESS by way of TCRdb, which keeps in-frame sequences with V and J called. Part of the clones is missing from these tables; in studies checked, under half for an unresolved V gene and the rest for unknown reasons. That table gives V, J and clone size, and the DNA gave D and trimming. The sample yields about 72,000 clones; roughly 92% were counted once. The ten largest clonotypes hold 9.5% to 12% of the sample.

Study-wide conclusions, independent of this receptor: Donor-specific Treg expansion exceeded global Treg expansion in tolerant patients, suggesting antigen-driven rather than nonspecific expansion. For some patients, the PCR primers changed as time went on, which meant samples from those patients could not be compared with one another at the nucleotide level. The study was constrained by small patient numbers, and validation of the findings is required in larger populations and under other immunosuppression protocols. Expanding Tregs with activated donor B cells appeared to identify the most biologically relevant and donor-specific TCRbeta repertoire. Biological reproducibility was not examined directly, but technical replication error appeared to be minimal.

What this sample's time point label stands for: blood sample drawn before combined kidney and bone marrow transplant. Thawed PBMCs were FACS-sorted into unstimulated Tregs (CD4+CD25+CD127-), CD4+ non-Tregs (CD4+CD25-), CD4 cells and CD8 cells. The patients were a handful of recipients of combined kidney and bone marrow transplants from the ITN036ST trial, and samples were available only for these trial subjects. Healthy control blood was processed by Ficoll density gradient to PBMCs and cryopreserved; patient PBMCs were collected before and after transplant. This clone was detected once. Its target antigen remains unknown. No qualities accompany the bases; no much larger clone lies one base away. Sequenced material: CD8+ T cells from blood, taken before the transplant. The clonotype comes from a human donor who received a combined kidney and bone marrow transplant.

Read as DNA, the sequence is TGTGCCAGCACCCAGGGTCCAGGCGACAATGAGCAGTTCTTC. This codes for CASTQGPGDNEQFF. This sequence uses TRBV13 and TRBJ2-1; the D gene is perhaps TRBD1, on 5 matching bases. The CDR3, from cysteine to phenylalanine, totals 14 residues. The entry retains the CDR3 DNA only, 42 bases that are in frame from base 1. The germline V gene (reference sequence) provides CDR1 PRHDT and CDR2 FYEKMQ. V gives up 7 bases and J gives up 5 bases, and the segment between their germline ends measures 15 bases.